This T cell receptor beta chain appears in the sequencing data of a study of T cell changes during pregnancy in multiple sclerosis (dated by TCRdb to 2018 to 2020). Broadly, across the study: Changes in the T cell repertoire over the course of pregnancy were examined in this study in women with multiple sclerosis.

Notes on this clone: The antigen this receptor binds is unknown. Within one base of it there is no much larger clone, and no base qualities were kept.

From its cysteine to its phenylalanine, the CDR3 spans 14 amino acids. The entry retains the CDR3 DNA only, 42 bases that are in frame from base 1. The junction shows trimming of 11 bases on V and 5 bases on J, plus 16 bases between the germline ends. Reading the germline V gene (reference sequence) gives CDR1 SSHAT and CDR2 FNYEAQ. The library was produced with the immunoSEQ multiplex PCR assay. The source is immuneACCESS, and TCRdb retained only in-frame sequences with V and J called. Part of the clones is not carried over; for the studies checked, unresolved V genes explain less than half of this, and the remainder is unexplained. Here the sample has 45,000 to 70,000 clones; approximately 90% occur a single time. Jointly, the top ten make up just under 0.2% of the sample.

The clonotype was recovered from a female donor with multiple sclerosis, enrolled in a pregnancy study. The sequences come from CD4+ T cells from peripheral blood mononuclear cells, collected in the second trimester of pregnancy. The chain was built from TRBV7-7 and TRBJ1-6; no D segment can be confidently identified. The CDR3 reads CAGSSEQNNSPLHF. The base sequence is TGTGCCGGGTCCTCGGAACAGAATAATTCACCCCTCCACTTT.